This T cell receptor (beta chain) is drawn from a study of OX40 agonist ivuxolimab in advanced cancers. On the study more broadly: Patients were infused with ivuxolimab every 2 weeks at 0.01 to 10 mg/kg. Mean age around 60 years, range roughly 20 to 85; around 80% male. General study findings and limits: Nonresponders, in some cases, also had low normalized T-cell clonal expansion. There were, on average, more expanded clones in CD8+ T cells than in CD4+.

The CDR3 has 16 residues. Regarding this clone: Antigen unknown.

Profiled with immunoSEQ multiplex PCR; TCRdb holds only in-frame clones, not every one. Altogether over 50,000 clones are present, about 90% being singletons, with the ten largest covering 12%. The sequences come from CD4+ or CD8+ T cells sorted from blood, collected in a trial of the OX40 agonist ivuxolimab. The sequence came from an adult with an advanced solid tumor such as melanoma, head and neck, liver or kidney cancer. This rearrangement joins TRBV1 to TRBJ2-3; TRBD2 was called by the table and not checked on the DNA. TRBV1 has pseudogene status. This chain's CDR3 is CTSSQDRALIEKAQYF. The CDR3 DNA reads TGCACCAGCAGCCAAGATCGAGCGCTCATAGAGAAGGCGCAGTATTTT.